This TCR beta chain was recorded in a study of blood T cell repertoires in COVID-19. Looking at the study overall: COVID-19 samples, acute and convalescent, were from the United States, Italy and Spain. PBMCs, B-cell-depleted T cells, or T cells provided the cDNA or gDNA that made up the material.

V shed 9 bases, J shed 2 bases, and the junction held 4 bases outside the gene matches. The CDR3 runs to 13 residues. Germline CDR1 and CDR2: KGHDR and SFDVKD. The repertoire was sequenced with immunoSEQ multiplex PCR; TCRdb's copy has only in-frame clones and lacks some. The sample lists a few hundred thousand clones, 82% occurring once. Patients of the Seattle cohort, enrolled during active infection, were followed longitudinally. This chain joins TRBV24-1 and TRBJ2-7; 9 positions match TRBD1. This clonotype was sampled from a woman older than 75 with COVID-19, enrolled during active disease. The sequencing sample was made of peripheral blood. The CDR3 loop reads CATEGQGTYEQYF. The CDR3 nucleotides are TGTGCCACCGAGGGACAGGGAACCTACGAGCAGTACTTC.